These T cell receptor beta chains were read from a single sample in a study of T cell changes during pregnancy in multiple sclerosis. Some clones are missing from TCRdb's copy, which holds only in-frame ones; the method was immunoSEQ multiplex PCR. This table has approximately 50,000 clones, about 93% appearing once. Here the sequenced sample was CD4+ T cells from peripheral blood mononuclear cells, taken after pregnancy. All receptors derive from a female donor with multiple sclerosis, enrolled in a pregnancy study. The CDR3 runs from the conserved cysteine through the conserved F or W. A D gene is named only where the DNA matches it firmly. Clone size appears in some rows only: once, few, many, or a class for an expanded clone.

v_gene	j_gene	abundance	d_gene	CDR3nt	CDR3aa
TRBV5-4	TRBJ2-5	NA	NA	TGTGCCAGCAGCCCCGGCGGAGGCCAAGTGACCCAGTACTTC	CASSPGGGQVTQYF
TRBV6-1	TRBJ2-7	NA	TRBD1	TGTGCCAGCAGGGAAGCCGTGACAGGGTATGAGCAGTACTTC	CASREAVTGYEQYF
TRBV5-6	TRBJ1-2	NA	TRBD1	TGTGCCAGCAGCTCCTATCTCCTCGGGACAGATAACTATGGCTACACCTTC	CASSSYLLGTDNYGYTF
TRBV18	TRBJ2-2	NA	TRBD2	TGTGCCAGCTCACCGGGACTAGCGTCGACCGGGGAGCTGTTTTTT	CASSPGLASTGELFF
TRBV27	TRBJ1-1	few	TRBD1	TGTGCCAGCAGTTTAGGGGACAGGGTAGGGACTGAAGCTTTCTTT	CASSLGDRVGTEAFF
TRBV5-4	TRBJ2-6	NA	NA	TGTGCCAGCAGGTCAGAAGGGGGAGGGGCCAACGTCCTGACTTTC	CASRSEGGGANVLTF
TRBV12-2	TRBJ1-5	NA	NA	TGTGCAAGTCGCTTAATAATCCCTGGGCTTTTGGGGGCCAGGGTGTATAGCAATCAGCCCCAGCATTTT	CASRLIIPGLLGARVYSNQPQHF
TRBV29-1	TRBJ2-3	NA	TRBD2	TGCAGCGTTGTAGCGGGAGGGGTCACAGATACGCAGTATTTT	CSVVAGGVTDTQYF
TRBV6-5	TRBJ2-7	NA	NA	TGTGCCAGCAGCCAACTCTACGAGCAGTACTTC	CASSQLYEQYF
TRBV19	TRBJ1-3	NA	NA	TGTGCCAGTAGGATGCGACATCACTCTGGAAACACCATATATTTT	CASRMRHHSGNTIYF
TRBV27	TRBJ2-5	NA	NA	TGTGCCAGCAGTTTATCCCGGACGGGACAAGAGACCCAGTACTTC	CASSLSRTGQETQYF
TRBV9	TRBJ2-7	NA	TRBD2	TGTGCCAGCAGCGGGGGACTAGCGGGAAGGCAGTACTTC	CASSGGLAGRQYF
TRBV7-9	TRBJ2-2	NA	NA	TGTGCCAGCATGCCCCAGGGTCTCGCGAACACCGGGGAGCTGTTTTTT	CASMPQGLANTGELFF
TRBV5-1	TRBJ2-3	NA	TRBD2	TGCGCCAGCAGCTTAAGGGGACTAGCGGGAGTGGATACGCAGTATTTT	CASSLRGLAGVDTQYF